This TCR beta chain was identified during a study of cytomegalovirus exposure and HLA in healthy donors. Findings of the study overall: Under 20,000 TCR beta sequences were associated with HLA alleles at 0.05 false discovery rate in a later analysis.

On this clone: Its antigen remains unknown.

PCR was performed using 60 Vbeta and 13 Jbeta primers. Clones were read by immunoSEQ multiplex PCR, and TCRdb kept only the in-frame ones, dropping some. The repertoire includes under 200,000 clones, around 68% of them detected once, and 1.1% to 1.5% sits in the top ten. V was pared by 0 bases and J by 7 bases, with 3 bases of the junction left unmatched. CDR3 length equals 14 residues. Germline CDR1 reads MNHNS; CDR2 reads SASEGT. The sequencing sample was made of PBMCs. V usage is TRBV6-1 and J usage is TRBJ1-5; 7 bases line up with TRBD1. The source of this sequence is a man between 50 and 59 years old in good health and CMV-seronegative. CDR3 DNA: TGTGCCAGCAGTGAAGCGGTCAGGGGGCAGCCCCAGCATTTT. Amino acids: CASSEAVRGQPQHF.